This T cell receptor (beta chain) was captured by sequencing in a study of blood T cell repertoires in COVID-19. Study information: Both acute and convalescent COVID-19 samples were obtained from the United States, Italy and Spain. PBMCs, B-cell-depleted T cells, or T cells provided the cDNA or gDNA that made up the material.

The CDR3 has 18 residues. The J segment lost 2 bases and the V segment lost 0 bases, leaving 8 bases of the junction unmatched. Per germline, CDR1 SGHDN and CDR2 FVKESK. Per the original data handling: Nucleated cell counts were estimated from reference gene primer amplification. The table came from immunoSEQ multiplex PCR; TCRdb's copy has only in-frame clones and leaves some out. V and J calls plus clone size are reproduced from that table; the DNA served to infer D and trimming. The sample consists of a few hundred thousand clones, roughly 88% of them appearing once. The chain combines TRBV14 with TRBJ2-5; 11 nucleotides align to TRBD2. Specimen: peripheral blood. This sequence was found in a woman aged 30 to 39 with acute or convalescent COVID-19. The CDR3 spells CASSQELAGGVRQETQYF. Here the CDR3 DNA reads TGTGCCAGCAGCCAAGAGCTAGCGGGAGGCGTCCGGCAAGAGACCCAGTACTTC.